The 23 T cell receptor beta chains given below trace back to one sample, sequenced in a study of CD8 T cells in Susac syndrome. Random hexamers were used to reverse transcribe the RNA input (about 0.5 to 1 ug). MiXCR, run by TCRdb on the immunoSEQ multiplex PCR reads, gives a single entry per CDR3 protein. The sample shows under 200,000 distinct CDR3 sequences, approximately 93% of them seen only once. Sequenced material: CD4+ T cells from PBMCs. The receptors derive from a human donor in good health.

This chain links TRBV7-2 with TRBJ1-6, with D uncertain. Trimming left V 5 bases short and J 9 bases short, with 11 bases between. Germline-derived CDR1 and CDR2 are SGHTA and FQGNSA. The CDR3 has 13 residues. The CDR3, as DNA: TGTGCCAGCAGCCCAGCGATGGGTTCACCCCTCCACTTT. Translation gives CASSPAMGSPLHF.

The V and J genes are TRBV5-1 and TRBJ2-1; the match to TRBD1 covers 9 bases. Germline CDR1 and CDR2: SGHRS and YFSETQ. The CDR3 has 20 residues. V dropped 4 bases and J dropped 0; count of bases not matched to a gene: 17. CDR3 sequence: CASSPGDRARTTSSYNEQFF. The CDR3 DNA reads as TGCGCCAGCAGCCCCGGGGACAGGGCACGAACCACGAGCTCCTACAATGAGCAGTTCTTC.

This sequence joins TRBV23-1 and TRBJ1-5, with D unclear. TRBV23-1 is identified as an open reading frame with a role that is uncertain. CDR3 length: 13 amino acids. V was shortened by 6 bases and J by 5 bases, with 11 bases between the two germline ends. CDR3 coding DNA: TGCGCCAGCAGCCTCCACATAGATCAGCCCCAGCATTTT. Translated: CASSLHIDQPQHF.

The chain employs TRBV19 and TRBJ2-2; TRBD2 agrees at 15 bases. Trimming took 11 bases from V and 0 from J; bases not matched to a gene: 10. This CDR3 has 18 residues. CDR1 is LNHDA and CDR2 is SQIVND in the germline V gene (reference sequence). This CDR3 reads CAGSRGLAGGPNTGELFF. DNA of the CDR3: TGTGCCGGGAGTAGGGGACTAGCGGGGGGCCCGAACACCGGGGAGCTGTTTTTT.

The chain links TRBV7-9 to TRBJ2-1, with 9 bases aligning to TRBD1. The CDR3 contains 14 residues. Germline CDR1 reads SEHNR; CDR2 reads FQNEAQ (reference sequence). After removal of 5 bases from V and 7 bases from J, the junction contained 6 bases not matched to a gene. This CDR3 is CASSLWDRENEQFF. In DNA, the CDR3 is TGTGCCAGCAGCCTGTGGGACAGGGAAAATGAGCAGTTCTTC.

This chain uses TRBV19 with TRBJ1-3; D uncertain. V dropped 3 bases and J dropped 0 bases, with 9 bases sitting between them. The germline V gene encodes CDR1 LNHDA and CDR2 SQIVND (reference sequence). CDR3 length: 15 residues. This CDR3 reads CASSIQVFSGNTIYF. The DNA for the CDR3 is TGTGCCAGTAGTATCCAAGTCTTCTCTGGAAACACCATATATTTT.

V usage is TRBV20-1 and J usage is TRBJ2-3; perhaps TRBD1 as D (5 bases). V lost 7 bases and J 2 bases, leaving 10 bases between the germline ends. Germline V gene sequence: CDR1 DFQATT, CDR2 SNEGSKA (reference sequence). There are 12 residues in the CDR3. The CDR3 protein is CSGTPYTDTQYF. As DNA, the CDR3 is TGCAGTGGGACACCCTACACAGATACGCAGTATTTT.

The CDR3 bases are TGTGCCAGCAGATTACAGGGTTCTTATTCCTACGAGCAGTACTTC. As protein: CASRLQGSYSYEQYF. V usage is TRBV6-2 or TRBV6-3 and J usage is TRBJ2-7; tentatively, D is TRBD1 (6 bases). This CDR3 is 15 amino acids long. Germline lookup yields CDR1 MNHEY and CDR2 SVGEGT. Trimming removed 6 bases from V and 1 base from J, with 16 bases in between.

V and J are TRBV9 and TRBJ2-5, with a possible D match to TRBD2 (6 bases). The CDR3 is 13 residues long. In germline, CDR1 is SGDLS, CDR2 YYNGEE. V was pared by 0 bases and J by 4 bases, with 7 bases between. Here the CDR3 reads CASSVGGVETQYF. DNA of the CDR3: TGTGCCAGCAGCGTAGGGGGGGTAGAGACCCAGTACTTC.

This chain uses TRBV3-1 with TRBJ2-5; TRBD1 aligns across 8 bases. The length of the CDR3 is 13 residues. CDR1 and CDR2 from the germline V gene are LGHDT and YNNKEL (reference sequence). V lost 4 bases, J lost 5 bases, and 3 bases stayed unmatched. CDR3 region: CASSRRDRETQYF. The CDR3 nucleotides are TGTGCCAGCAGCCGGCGGGACAGGGAGACCCAGTACTTC.

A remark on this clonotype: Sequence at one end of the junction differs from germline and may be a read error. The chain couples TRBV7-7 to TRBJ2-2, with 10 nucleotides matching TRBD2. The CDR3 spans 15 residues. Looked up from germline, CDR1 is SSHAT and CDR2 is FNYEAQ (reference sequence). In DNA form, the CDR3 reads TGTGCTAGCAGCTTAAAGCGGGGGGGCCTCGGGGAGCTGTTTTTT. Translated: CASSLKRGGLGELFF.

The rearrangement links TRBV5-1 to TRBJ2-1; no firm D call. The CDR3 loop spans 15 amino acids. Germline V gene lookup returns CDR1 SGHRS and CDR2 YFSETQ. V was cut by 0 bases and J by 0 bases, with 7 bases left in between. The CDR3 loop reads CASSLAPDSYNEQFF. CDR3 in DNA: TGCGCCAGCAGCTTGGCCCCCGACTCCTACAATGAGCAGTTCTTC.

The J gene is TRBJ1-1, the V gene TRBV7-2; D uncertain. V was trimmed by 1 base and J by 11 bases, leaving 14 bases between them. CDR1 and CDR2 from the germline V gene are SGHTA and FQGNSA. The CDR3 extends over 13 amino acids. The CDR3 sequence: CASSLVWQDLAFF. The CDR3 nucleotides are TGTGCCAGCAGCTTAGTGTGGCAGGACTTGGCTTTCTTT.

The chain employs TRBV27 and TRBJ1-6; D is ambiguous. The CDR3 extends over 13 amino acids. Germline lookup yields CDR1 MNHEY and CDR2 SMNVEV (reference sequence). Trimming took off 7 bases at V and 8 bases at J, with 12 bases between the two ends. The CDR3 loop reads CASTGQVDSPLHF. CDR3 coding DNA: TGTGCCAGCACCGGGCAGGTAGATTCACCCCTCCACTTT.

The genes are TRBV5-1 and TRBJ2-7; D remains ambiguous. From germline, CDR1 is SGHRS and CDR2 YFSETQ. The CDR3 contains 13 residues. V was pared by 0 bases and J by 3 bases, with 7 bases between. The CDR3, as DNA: TGCGCCAGCAGCTTGGAACAGAACTACGAGCAGTACTTC. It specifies CASSLEQNYEQYF.

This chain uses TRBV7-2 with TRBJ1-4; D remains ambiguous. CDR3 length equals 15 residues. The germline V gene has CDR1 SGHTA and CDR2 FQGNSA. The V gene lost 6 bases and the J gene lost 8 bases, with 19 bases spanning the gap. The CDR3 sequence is CASRLDGRKEEKLFF. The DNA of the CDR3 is TGTGCCAGCAGATTGGACGGGAGGAAGGAGGAAAAACTGTTTTTT.

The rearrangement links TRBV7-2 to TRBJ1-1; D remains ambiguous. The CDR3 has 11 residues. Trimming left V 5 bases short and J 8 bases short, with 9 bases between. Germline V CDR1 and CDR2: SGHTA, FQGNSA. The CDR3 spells CASSPLGEAFF. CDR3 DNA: TGTGCCAGCAGCCCGCTTGGGGAAGCTTTCTTT.

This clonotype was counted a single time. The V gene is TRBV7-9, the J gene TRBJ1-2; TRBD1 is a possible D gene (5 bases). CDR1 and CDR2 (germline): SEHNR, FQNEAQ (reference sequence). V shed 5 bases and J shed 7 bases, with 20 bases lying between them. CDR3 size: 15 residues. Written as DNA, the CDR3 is TGTGCCAGCAGCCACGAGGGGAGGGGATCGGTTGGCTACACCTTC. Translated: CASSHEGRGSVGYTF.

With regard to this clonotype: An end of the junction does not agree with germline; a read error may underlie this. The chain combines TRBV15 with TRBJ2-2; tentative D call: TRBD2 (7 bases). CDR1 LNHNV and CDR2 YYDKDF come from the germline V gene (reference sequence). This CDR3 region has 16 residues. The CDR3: CATMHGLWGGAGELLF. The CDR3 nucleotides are TGTGCCACCATGCATGGGTTGTGGGGGGGCGCCGGGGAGCTGCTTTTT.

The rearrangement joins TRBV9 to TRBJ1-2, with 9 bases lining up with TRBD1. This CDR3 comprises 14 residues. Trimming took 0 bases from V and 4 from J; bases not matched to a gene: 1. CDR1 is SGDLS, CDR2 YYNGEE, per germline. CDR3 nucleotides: TGTGCCAGCAGCGTAGGGACAGGGGCCTATGGCTACACCTTC. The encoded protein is CASSVGTGAYGYTF.

In DNA form, the CDR3 reads TGTGCCAGCAGCGTGGCCCCCCGGGACTATGGGGAGGGTACGCAGTATTTT. This gives the protein CASSVAPRDYGEGTQYF. The chain combines TRBV9 with TRBJ2-3, with 7 bases fitting TRBD2. This CDR3 spans 17 amino acids. Trimming cost V 2 bases and J 8 bases; bases outside gene matches: 17. Germline lookup yields CDR1 SGDLS and CDR2 YYNGEE.

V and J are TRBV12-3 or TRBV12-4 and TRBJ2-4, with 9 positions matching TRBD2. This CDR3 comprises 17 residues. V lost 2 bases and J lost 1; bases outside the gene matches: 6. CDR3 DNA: TGTGCCAGCAGTTTACCACTCAGCGGGGGGGCCAAAAACATTCAGTACTTC. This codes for CASSLPLSGGAKNIQYF.

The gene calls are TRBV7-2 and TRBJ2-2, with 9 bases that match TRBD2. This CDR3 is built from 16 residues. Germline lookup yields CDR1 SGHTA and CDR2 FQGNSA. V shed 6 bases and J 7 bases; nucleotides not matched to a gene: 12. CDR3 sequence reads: CASRLTGTSPVGELFF. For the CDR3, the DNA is TGTGCCAGCAGATTAACCGGGACTAGCCCGGTCGGGGAGCTGTTTTTT. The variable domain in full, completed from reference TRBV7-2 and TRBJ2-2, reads GAGVSQSPSNKVTEKGKDVELRCDPISGHTALYWYRQSLGQGLEFLIYFQGNSAPDKSGLPSDRFSAERTGGSVSTLTIQRTQQEDSAVYLCASRLTGTSPVGELFFGEGSRLTVL.